This T cell receptor beta chain originates from a study of CD8 T cells in ankylosing spondylitis. This CDR3 spans 13 amino acids. V was clipped by 6 bases and J by 0 bases, with 9 bases between them. Germline-derived CDR1 and CDR2 are DFQATT and SNEGSKA (reference sequence). Each CDR3 protein is one row after TCRdb ran MiXCR on the 5' RACE reads. The top ten hold 4% to 5.5% of the sample, which has under 250,000 distinct CDR3 sequences, roughly 32% seen once. Whole-study results and caveats: Within ankylosing spondylitis blood, a TCR beta motif made up of roughly eight highly homologous variants appeared to be characteristic. Researchers reportedly found disease-linked clones significantly enriched in matched ankylosing spondylitis synovial fluid. Previously reported in reactive arthritis synovial fluid and blood were some of the motif variants.

This clonotype appeared many times. Its antigen is unknown. The specimen was blood, either unsorted or a sorted T cell fraction (not recorded which). The sequence came from a male donor with ankylosing spondylitis or in good health (not recorded which). This chain connects TRBV20-1 to TRBJ1-5; D not certain. The CDR3 is CSATDTSNQPQHF. The CDR3 nucleotides read TGCAGTGCAACAGACACTAGCAATCAGCCCCAGCATTTT.